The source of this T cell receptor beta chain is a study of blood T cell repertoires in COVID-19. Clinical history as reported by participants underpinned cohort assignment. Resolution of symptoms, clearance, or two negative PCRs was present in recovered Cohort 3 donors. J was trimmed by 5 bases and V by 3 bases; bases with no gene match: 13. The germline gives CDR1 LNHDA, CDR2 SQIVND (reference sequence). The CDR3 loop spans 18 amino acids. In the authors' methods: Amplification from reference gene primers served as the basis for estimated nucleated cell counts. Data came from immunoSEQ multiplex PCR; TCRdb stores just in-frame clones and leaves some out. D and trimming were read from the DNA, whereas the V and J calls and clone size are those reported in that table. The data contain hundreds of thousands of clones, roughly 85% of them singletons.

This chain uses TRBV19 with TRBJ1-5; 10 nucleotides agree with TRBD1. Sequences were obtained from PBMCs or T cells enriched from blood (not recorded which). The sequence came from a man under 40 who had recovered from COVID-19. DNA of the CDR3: TGTGCCAGTAGTATTGGGACAGGGGCACCGTTCCGGGATCAGCCCCAGCATTTT. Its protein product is CASSIGTGAPFRDQPQHF. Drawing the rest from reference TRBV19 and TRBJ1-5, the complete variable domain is DGGITQSPKYLFRKEGQNVTLSCEQNLNHDAMYWYRQDPGQGLRLIYYSQIVNDFQKGDIAEGYSVSREKKESFPLTVTSAQKNPTAFYLCASSIGTGAPFRDQPQHFGDGTRLSIL.